The 32 T cell receptor beta chains given below trace back to one sample, sequenced in a study of shared clonotypes between healthy human individuals. The repertoire was sequenced with immunoSEQ multiplex PCR; TCRdb's copy has only in-frame clones and lacks some. The table includes fewer than 650,000 clones, around 80% detected once. Sample: PBMCs. All receptors derive from a woman in her forties in good health. Some clones in this sample may be carry-over from other donors' samples.

The chain recombines TRBV28 with TRBJ2-2, with D hard to call. Germline values: CDR1 MDHEN, CDR2 SYDVKM. V was pared by 3 bases and J by 7 bases, with 12 bases between. The CDR3 contains 14 residues. CDR3 bases: TGTGCCAGCAGTTTTTTAAAGGTGAACGGGGAGCTGTTTTTT. Protein product: CASSFLKVNGELFF.

DNA of the CDR3: TGCGCCAGCAGTATCACTAGCGGCTCCTACGAGCAGTACTTC. Its protein is CASSITSGSYEQYF. The chain is built from TRBV10-2 and TRBJ2-7, with TRBD2 matching 8 bases. CDR3 length: 14 residues. V lost 5 bases, J lost 0 bases, and 3 bases stayed unmatched. The germline CDR1 and CDR2 sequences are WSHSY and SAAADI.

This clone showed up just a few times. The J gene is TRBJ2-1, the V gene TRBV9; D is undetermined. This CDR3 is built from 12 residues. The V and J ends lost 0 bases and 8 bases respectively, with 6 bases between them. CDR1 and CDR2 from the germline V gene are SGDLS and YYNGEE. The CDR3 here is CASSVVPHEQFF. CDR3 sequence (DNA): TGTGCCAGCAGCGTAGTCCCCCATGAGCAGTTCTTC.

The chain combines TRBV11-2 with TRBJ2-7, with no clear D. Germline loops: CDR1 SGHAT, CDR2 FQNNGV. The CDR3 loop spans 12 amino acids. Trimming left V 2 bases short and J 3 bases short, with 5 bases between. The CDR3 DNA follows: TGTGCCAGCAGCTTAAGCAGCTACGAGCAGTACTTC. Its protein product is CASSLSSYEQYF.

The V gene is TRBV15, the J gene TRBJ2-7; possibly TRBD1 for D (6 bases). The CDR3 loop spans 12 amino acids. The V end was cut by 6 bases, the J end by 6 bases, with 12 bases between. In germline, CDR1 is LNHNV, CDR2 YYDKDF (reference sequence). CDR3 sequence (DNA): TGTGCCACCAGGCTTGGGGGCGGCGAGCAGTACTTC. As protein: CATRLGGGEQYF.

The V gene is TRBV14, the J gene TRBJ2-7, with 7 bases lining up with TRBD1. This CDR3 comprises 16 residues. The trim removed 4 bases at V and 3 bases at J, leaving 12 bases unmatched. The germline gives CDR1 SGHDN, CDR2 FVKESK. This chain's CDR3 is CASSLGQPPHRYEQYF. CDR3 nucleotide sequence: TGTGCCAGCAGCCTGGGACAGCCACCACATCGCTACGAGCAGTACTTC.

In DNA form, the CDR3 reads TGTGCTAGTGGTTTGGTAGGGACAGATACGCAGTATTTT. Protein product: CASGLVGTDTQYF. The rearrangement links TRBV12-5 to TRBJ2-3; D unresolved. Germline CDR1 LGHNT, CDR2 FRNRAP. The length of the CDR3 is 13 residues. V shed 0 bases and J shed 3 bases, with 4 bases lying between them.

This clone was found a few times. The rearrangement links TRBV19 to TRBJ2-7, with D possibly TRBD2 on 7 matching bases. The germline gives CDR1 LNHDA, CDR2 SQIVND (reference sequence). This CDR3 has 15 residues. Trimming left V 6 bases short and J 2 bases short, with 17 bases between. The CDR3: CASSDGGAPPYEQYF. Written as DNA, the CDR3 is TGTGCCAGTAGCGATGGGGGGGCACCACCCTACGAGCAGTACTTC.

The chain joins TRBV30 to TRBJ2-5, with TRBD1 identical over 7 bases. The junction had 5 bases not matched to a gene; V was cut back by 0 bases and J by 7 bases. The CDR3 runs to 13 residues. Germline values: CDR1 GTSNPN, CDR2 SVGIG (reference sequence). CDR3 protein: CAWSVQGKGTQYF. CDR3 bases: TGTGCCTGGAGTGTACAGGGGAAAGGGACCCAGTACTTC.

There are a few counts of this clone. CDR3 bases: TGTGCCAGCAGTACCCCTAGGGAGCTGTTTTTT. Protein sequence: CASSTPRELFF. The chain recombines TRBV28 with TRBJ2-2, with unresolved D. From germline, CDR1 is MDHEN and CDR2 SYDVKM. Trimming removed 5 bases from V and 9 bases from J, with 7 bases in between. The CDR3 sequence is 11 residues long.

CDR3 sequence reads: CASRTGSYEQYF. As DNA, the CDR3 is TGTGCCAGCCGGACGGGTTCCTACGAGCAGTACTTC. The chain links TRBV7-9 to TRBJ2-7, with D uncertain. The germline V and J ends were trimmed by 8 bases and 1 base, with 9 bases remaining between them. The CDR3 totals 12 residues. Germline V gives CDR1 SEHNR, CDR2 FQNEAQ (reference sequence).

V and J are TRBV5-4 and TRBJ2-1, with 10 bases lining up with TRBD2. Germline V gene sequence: CDR1 SGHNT, CDR2 YYREEE (reference sequence). This CDR3 comprises 15 residues. The J segment lost 2 bases and the V segment lost 4 bases, leaving 3 bases of the junction unmatched. The CDR3 sequence: CASSTTSGTYNEQFF. For the CDR3, the DNA is TGTGCCAGCAGCACCACTAGCGGGACCTACAATGAGCAGTTCTTC.

The rearrangement links TRBV7-2 to TRBJ1-1; possible D gene TRBD1, 6 bases. This CDR3 is 16 amino acids long. The V gene lost 7 bases and the J gene lost 4 bases, with 22 bases spanning the gap. Per the germline V gene, CDR1 is SGHTA and CDR2 is FQGNSA. CDR3: CASTLITGARGTEAFF. The CDR3 DNA is TGTGCCAGCACCCTAATCACGGGGGCGCGGGGCACTGAAGCTTTCTTT.

The chain uses TRBV9 and TRBJ2-5, with 8 bases matching TRBD1. Trimming cost V 4 bases and J 1 base; bases outside gene matches: 6. CDR1 SGDLS and CDR2 YYNGEE come from the germline V gene. CDR3 size: 15 residues. CDR3 amino acids: CASSISTGGQETQYF. The CDR3 coding sequence is TGTGCCAGCAGCATCTCAACAGGGGGCCAAGAGACCCAGTACTTC.

The chain uses TRBV18 and TRBJ2-1, with 10 positions matching TRBD2. The CDR3 spans 17 residues. J was trimmed by 6 bases and V by 0 bases; bases with no gene match: 8. Germline loops: CDR1 KGHSH, CDR2 LQKENI. CDR3 residues: CASSPPSSGRAGNEQFF. The CDR3 nucleotides read TGTGCCAGCTCACCACCGTCAAGCGGGAGGGCCGGCAATGAGCAGTTCTTC.

The rearrangement joins TRBV15 to TRBJ2-7, with 8 bases matching TRBD1. This CDR3 comprises 13 residues. V lost 3 bases, J lost 6 bases, and 4 bases stayed unmatched. The germline V gene has CDR1 LNHNV and CDR2 YYDKDF (reference sequence). Here the CDR3 reads CATSRAGQGEQYF. The CDR3 DNA reads as TGTGCCACCAGCAGGGCCGGACAGGGCGAGCAGTACTTC.

This clone was seen a handful of times. The chain carries TRBV5-4 and TRBJ2-2; 7 positions agree with TRBD1. Trimming cost V 3 bases and J 9 bases; bases outside gene matches: 8. Germline lookup yields CDR1 SGHNT and CDR2 YYREEE (reference sequence). The CDR3 is made up of 14 amino acids. CDR3 amino acids: CASSSGQQGRELFF. The CDR3, as DNA: TGTGCCAGCAGCTCGGGACAACAGGGGAGGGAGCTGTTTTTT.

This clone turned up a few times. The chain recombines TRBV7-2 with TRBJ2-1, with 12 bases fitting TRBD2. J lost 5 bases, V lost 6 bases, and 5 bases had no gene match. Germline V gene lookup returns CDR1 SGHTA and CDR2 FQGNSA. This CDR3 has 15 amino acids. The CDR3 DNA reads as TGTGCCAGCAGTCTAGCGGGAGGGCCTCACAATGAGCAGTTCTTC. It codes for CASSLAGGPHNEQFF.

The chain links TRBV9 to TRBJ2-5; 7 positions agree with TRBD1. V lost 4 bases and J lost 5; bases outside the gene matches: 11. The germline CDR1 and CDR2 sequences are SGDLS and YYNGEE. CDR3 length equals 15 residues. The CDR3 sequence is CASSYRGFLAETQYF. The CDR3 DNA is TGTGCCAGCAGCTACAGGGGTTTTCTTGCGGAGACCCAGTACTTC. Full variable domain (remainder filled in from reference TRBV9 and TRBJ2-5): DSGVTQTPKHLITATGQRVTLRCSPRSGDLSVYWYQQSLDQGLQFLIQYYNGEERAKGNILERFSAQQFPDLHSELNLSSLELGDSALYFCASSYRGFLAETQYFGPGTRLLVL.

This clone was counted a few times. The chain combines TRBV7-3 with TRBJ2-2; D is undetermined. The CDR3 has 13 amino acids. V gave up 0 bases and J gave up 6 bases, with 5 bases separating them. Germline V gives CDR1 SGHTA, CDR2 FQGTGA. The CDR3 sequence is CASSLTGSGELFF. For the CDR3, the DNA is TGTGCCAGCAGCTTAACGGGCTCCGGGGAGCTGTTTTTT.

This clone appeared a few times. J is TRBJ2-3 and V is TRBV27; a possible D gene is TRBD1 (6 bases). This CDR3 region has 14 residues. Trimming removed 6 bases from V and 1 base from J, with 11 bases in between. Germline-derived CDR1 and CDR2 are MNHEY and SMNVEV (reference sequence). For the CDR3, the DNA is TGTGCCAGCAGATCGACAGGACGCACAGATACGCAGTATTTT. It translates to CASRSTGRTDTQYF.

The rearrangement uses TRBV7-9 and TRBJ2-2; a weak D match, TRBD1 (6 bases). V lost 5 bases to trimming and J lost 1 base, with 14 bases between them. This CDR3 region has 16 residues. Germline CDR1 and CDR2: SEHNR and FQNEAQ (reference sequence). CDR3 residues: CASSPGATGNTGELFF. CDR3 DNA sequence: TGTGCCAGCAGCCCCGGTGCGACAGGGAACACCGGGGAGCTGTTTTTT. The full variable domain, rest sourced from reference TRBV7-9 and TRBJ2-2, is DTGVSQNPRHKITKRGQNVTFRCDPISEHNRLYWYRQTLGQGPEFLTYFQNEAQLEKSRLLSDRFSAERPKGSFSTLEIQRTEQGDSAMYLCASSPGATGNTGELFFGEGSRLTVL.

The table lists this clone with a count of one. The chain carries TRBV5-6 and TRBJ2-7; D is uncertain. From germline, CDR1 is SGHDT and CDR2 YYEEEE. CDR3 length: 15 amino acids. V gave up 4 bases and J gave up 0 bases, with 14 bases separating them. Here the CDR3 DNA reads TGTGCCAGCAGCCCGGTCGGACGAAGCTCCTACGAGCAGTACTTC. It yields the protein CASSPVGRSSYEQYF.

The genes are TRBV5-4 and TRBJ2-7, with D possibly being TRBD2 (6 bases). V lost 4 bases and J lost 4, with 18 bases in between. The length of the CDR3 is 15 residues. In germline, CDR1 is SGHNT, CDR2 YYREEE (reference sequence). Written as DNA, the CDR3 is TGTGCCAGCAGCGAGAGTAGCGGACCCCAGTACGAGCAGTACTTC. Translating gives CASSESSGPQYEQYF.

This clone was found a few times. The CDR3 loop is CASSTGQVFRSDTEAFF. CDR3 nucleotides: TGCGCCAGCAGCACCGGACAGGTATTCCGCTCTGACACTGAAGCTTTCTTT. J is TRBJ1-1 and V is TRBV5-1; 7 bases agree with TRBD1. The germline V gene encodes CDR1 SGHRS and CDR2 YFSETQ. The CDR3 consists of 17 residues. V lost 4 bases, J lost 3 bases, and 15 bases stayed unmatched.

The chain has TRBV13 and TRBJ2-1; the D gene is possibly TRBD1 (6 bases). CDR1 is PRHDT, CDR2 FYEKMQ, per germline (reference sequence). V was shortened by 7 bases and J by 7 bases, with 8 bases between the two germline ends. This CDR3 has 11 amino acids. This chain's CDR3 is CASKGGNEQFF. Here the CDR3 DNA reads TGTGCCAGCAAAGGGGGAAATGAGCAGTTCTTC.

The J gene is TRBJ1-5, the V gene TRBV7-8, with 7 bases fitting TRBD1. The germline CDR1 and CDR2 sequences are SGHVS and FQNEAQ. Trimming at V came to 5 bases and at J to 0 bases, leaving 7 bases not matched to a gene. The CDR3 is 16 amino acids. Here the CDR3 reads CASSTRQGTSNQPQHF. The CDR3, as DNA: TGTGCCAGCAGCACCCGACAGGGAACTAGCAATCAGCCCCAGCATTTT.

V usage is TRBV6-1 and J usage is TRBJ1-2, with TRBD1 identical over 9 bases. V lost 4 bases to trimming and J lost 3 bases; unmatched junction nucleotides: 9. Germline lookup yields CDR1 MNHNS and CDR2 SASEGT. The CDR3 loop spans 16 amino acids. The CDR3, as DNA: TGTGCCAGCAGTGGTTACAGGGGGCGCACAGACTATGGCTACACCTTC. Translating gives CASSGYRGRTDYGYTF.

This clone appeared a few times. The chain couples TRBV10-3 to TRBJ2-1, with 7 positions matching TRBD2. CDR1 ENHRY and CDR2 SYGVKD come from the germline V gene. V dropped 6 bases and J dropped 10; count of bases not matched to a gene: 12. This CDR3 contains 14 residues. The CDR3 DNA is TGTGCCATCAGGGGCGGGGGAGGTAGTTGGGAGCAGTTCTTC. Its protein is CAIRGGGGSWEQFF.

This clone was seen more than once but under ten times. The chain recombines TRBV5-6 with TRBJ2-3; TRBD1 agrees at 9 bases. After removal of 0 bases from V and 0 bases from J, the junction contained 8 bases not matched to a gene. The germline V gene encodes CDR1 SGHDT and CDR2 YYEEEE. This CDR3 comprises 18 residues. The CDR3: CASSLDRTGVISTDTQYF. CDR3 DNA: TGTGCCAGCAGCTTGGATAGGACAGGGGTCATTAGCACAGATACGCAGTATTTT. The whole variable domain, filled in from reference TRBV5-6 and TRBJ2-3, reads DAGVTQSPTHLIKTRGQQVTLRCSPKSGHDTVSWYQQALGQGPQFIFQYYEEEERQRGNFPDRFSGHQFPNYSSELNVNALLLGDSALYLCASSLDRTGVISTDTQYFGPGTRLTVL.

The chain has TRBV7-3 and TRBJ1-2; TRBD1 matches at 7 bases. J lost 3 bases, V lost 5 bases, and 3 bases had no gene match. This CDR3 is built from 13 residues. Germline-derived CDR1 and CDR2 are SGHTA and FQGTGA. The chain's CDR3 is CASSATGDYGYTF. CDR3 in DNA: TGTGCCAGCAGCGCAACAGGGGACTATGGCTACACCTTC. Looking up the rest from reference TRBV7-3 and TRBJ1-2 gives the full variable domain: GAGVSQTPSNKVTEKGKYVELRCDPISGHTALYWYRQSLGQGPEFLIYFQGTGAADDSGLPNDRFFAVRPEGSVSTLKIQRTERGDSAVYLCASSATGDYGYTFGSGTRLTVV.

The chain uses TRBV11-2 and TRBJ2-5; TRBD2 matches 14 bases. The V segment lost 5 bases and the J segment 5 bases; nucleotides outside the gene matches: 10. This CDR3 has 17 amino acids. Germline CDR1 reads SGHAT; CDR2 reads FQNNGV. Here the CDR3 reads CASSHGTSGSFVETQYF. The DNA of the CDR3 is TGTGCCAGCAGCCATGGGACTAGCGGGAGTTTCGTGGAGACCCAGTACTTC.